This T cell receptor (beta chain) was sequenced for a study of shared clonotypes between healthy human individuals. Study-level background: Per donor, three plates held CD4 naive cells, three held CD4 memory, two held CD8 naive and one held CD8 memory.

As originally analysed: Filtering of immunoSEQ junctional sequences could not match full-length read filtering. The table came from immunoSEQ multiplex PCR; TCRdb's copy has only in-frame clones and leaves some out. The V and J calls and the clone size are those of that table, but D and trimming were determined from the DNA. In the table there are about 2.1 million clones, 85% to 95% of which are singletons. Study-level findings and limits: The rarefaction results pointed to incomplete sorted-subset sequencing despite large depth.

It was CD45RO-negative cells, positively selected for CCR7, that made up naive CD8 cells, with terminally differentiated effector memory CD45RA+ cells excluded. Notes on this clone: The antigen is unknown.

The sequenced sample consisted of naive CD8+ T cells from PBMCs. This TCR derives from a man in his late teens or twenties in good health. Some clones in this sample may be carry-over from other donors' samples.

The CDR3: CASSLGSSGSNEQFF. The CDR3 bases are TGTGCCAGCAGCTTAGGGTCTAGCGGGAGTAATGAGCAGTTCTTC. The chain uses TRBV7-7 and TRBJ2-1; 10 nucleotides align to TRBD2. The CDR3 covers 15 residues. J gave up 7 bases and V 1 base, and 4 bases lay outside the gene matches. Germline assignment: CDR1 SSHAT and CDR2 FNYEAQ (reference sequence).